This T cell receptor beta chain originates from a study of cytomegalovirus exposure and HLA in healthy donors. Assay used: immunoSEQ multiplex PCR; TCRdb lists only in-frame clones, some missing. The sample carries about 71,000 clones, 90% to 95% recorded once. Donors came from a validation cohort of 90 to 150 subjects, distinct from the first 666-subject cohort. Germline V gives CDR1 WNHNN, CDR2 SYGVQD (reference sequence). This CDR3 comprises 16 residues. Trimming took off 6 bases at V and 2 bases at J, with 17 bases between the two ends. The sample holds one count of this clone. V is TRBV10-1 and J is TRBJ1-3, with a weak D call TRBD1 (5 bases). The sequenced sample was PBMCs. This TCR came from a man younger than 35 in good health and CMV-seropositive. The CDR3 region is CASRGRDFGTGNTIYF. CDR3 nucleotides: TGCGCCAGCAGGGGACGGGACTTTGGAACTGGAAACACCATATATTTT.